The TCR beta chain under discussion was sequenced for a study of shared clonotypes between healthy human individuals. The overall study: Every donor yielded three CD4 naive, three CD4 memory, two CD8 naive and one CD8 memory plate. Study findings and constraints: Estimated clonotype richness was generally higher in naive than memory subsets.

Every one of the donors was a Caucasian adult that lived in Nashville, Tennessee. This clone was found once. Its antigen is undetermined. Profiling relied on immunoSEQ multiplex PCR, and the TCRdb table lists in-frame clones only, not all of them. There are 2 million to 3 million clones in the sample; under 95% occur only once, and around 0.37% lies in the top ten. Germline V lookup: CDR1 SNHLY, CDR2 FYNNEI. The CDR3 contains 15 residues. V was clipped by 5 bases and J by 4 bases, with 15 bases between them. Material for sequencing was naive CD4+ T cells from PBMCs. The subset: CD45RA+ positively selected. The rearrangement uses TRBV2 and TRBJ1-5, with no clear D. The TCR originated in a man younger than 35 in good health. Some clones in this sample may be carry-over from other donors' samples. CDR3 loop: CASSPPDFWNQPQHF. CDR3 nucleotide sequence: TGTGCCAGCAGTCCACCCGACTTTTGGAATCAGCCCCAGCATTTT.